This T cell receptor (beta chain) was retrieved from a study of blood T cell repertoires in COVID-19. This CDR3 is built from 14 residues. Germline V lookup: CDR1 LNHDA, CDR2 SQIVND (reference sequence). Trimming took off 7 bases at V and 1 base at J, with 13 bases between the two ends. The method was immunoSEQ multiplex PCR; TCRdb's version includes in-frame clones alone and lacks a portion of them. The table includes about 350,000 clones, almost 90% detected once. The chain employs TRBV19 and TRBJ1-2, with no clear D. The sequenced sample consisted of PBMCs or T cells enriched from blood (not recorded which). The sequence derives from a woman in her 30s who had been exposed to COVID-19. The DNA for the CDR3 is TGTGCCAGTACCCTCCGGGGTGTTAACTATGGCTACACCTTC. This translates into CASTLRGVNYGYTF. The full variable domain, its missing parts supplied by reference TRBV19 and TRBJ1-2, is DGGITQSPKYLFRKEGQNVTLSCEQNLNHDAMYWYRQDPGQGLRLIYYSQIVNDFQKGDIAEGYSVSREKKESFPLTVTSAQKNPTAFYLCASTLRGVNYGYTFGSGTRLTVV.